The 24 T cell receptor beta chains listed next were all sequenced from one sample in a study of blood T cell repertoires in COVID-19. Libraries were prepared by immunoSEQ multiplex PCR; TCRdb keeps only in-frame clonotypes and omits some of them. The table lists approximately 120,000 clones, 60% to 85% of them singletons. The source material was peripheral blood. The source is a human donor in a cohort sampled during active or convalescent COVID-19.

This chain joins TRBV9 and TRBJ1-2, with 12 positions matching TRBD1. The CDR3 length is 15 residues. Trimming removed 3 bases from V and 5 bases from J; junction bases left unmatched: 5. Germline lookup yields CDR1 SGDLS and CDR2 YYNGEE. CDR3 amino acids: CASSEGQGAVYGYTF. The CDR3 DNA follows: TGTGCCAGCAGCGAGGGACAGGGGGCTGTTTATGGCTACACCTTC.

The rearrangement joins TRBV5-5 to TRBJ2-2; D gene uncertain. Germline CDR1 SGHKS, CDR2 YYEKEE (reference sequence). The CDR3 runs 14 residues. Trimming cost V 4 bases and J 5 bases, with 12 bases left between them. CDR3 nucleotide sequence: TGTGCCAGCAGCGAGCAGGCCTCAACCGGGGAGCTGTTTTTT. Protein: CASSEQASTGELFF. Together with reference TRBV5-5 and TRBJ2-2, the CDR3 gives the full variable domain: DAGVTQSPTHLIKTRGQQVTLRCSPISGHKSVSWYQQVLGQGPQFIFQYYEKEERGRGNFPDRFSARQFPNYSSELNVNALLLGDSALYLCASSEQASTGELFFGEGSRLTVL.

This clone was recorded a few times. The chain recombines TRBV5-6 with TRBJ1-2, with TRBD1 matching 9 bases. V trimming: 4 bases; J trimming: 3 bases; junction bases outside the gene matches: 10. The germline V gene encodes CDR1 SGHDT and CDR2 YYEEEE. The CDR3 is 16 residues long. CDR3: CASSPGTGSSDYGYTF. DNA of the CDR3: TGTGCCAGCAGCCCCGGGACAGGGAGTTCGGACTATGGCTACACCTTC.

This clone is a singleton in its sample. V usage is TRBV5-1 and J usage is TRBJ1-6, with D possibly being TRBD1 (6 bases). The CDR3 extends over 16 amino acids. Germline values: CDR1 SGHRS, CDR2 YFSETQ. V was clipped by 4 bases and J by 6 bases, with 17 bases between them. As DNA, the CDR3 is TGCGCCAGCAGCCGGCGGGGGGCTGGAGCTAATTCACCCCTCCACTTT. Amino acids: CASSRRGAGANSPLHF.

CDR3 loop: CASSRQGQGGYEQYF. CDR3 DNA sequence: TGCGCCAGCAGCCGACAGGGACAGGGTGGTTACGAGCAGTACTTC. The chain couples TRBV5-1 to TRBJ2-7; 9 positions agree with TRBD1. CDR1 is SGHRS and CDR2 is YFSETQ in the germline V gene. With 4 bases clipped from V and 4 bases from J, the junction kept 9 bases outside the gene matches. CDR3 length: 15 residues. The full variable domain, its missing parts supplied by reference TRBV5-1 and TRBJ2-7, is KAGVTQTPRYLIKTRGQQVTLSCSPISGHRSVSWYQQTPGQGLQFLFEYFSETQRNKGNFPGRFSGRQFSNSRSEMNVSTLELGDSALYLCASSRQGQGGYEQYFGPGTRLTVT.

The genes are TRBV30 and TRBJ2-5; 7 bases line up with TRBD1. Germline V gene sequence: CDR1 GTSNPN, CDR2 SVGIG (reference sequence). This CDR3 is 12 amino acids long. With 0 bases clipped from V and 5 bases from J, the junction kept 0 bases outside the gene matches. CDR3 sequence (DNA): TGTGCCTGGAGTGTACAGGGGGAGACCCAGTACTTC. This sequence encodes CAWSVQGETQYF.

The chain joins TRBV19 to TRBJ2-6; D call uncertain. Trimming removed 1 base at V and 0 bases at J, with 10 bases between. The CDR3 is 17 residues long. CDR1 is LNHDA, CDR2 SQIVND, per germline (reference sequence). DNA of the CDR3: TGTGCCAGTAGTATAGGGTCCGGTTACTCTGGGGCCAACGTCCTGACTTTC. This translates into CASSIGSGYSGANVLTF.

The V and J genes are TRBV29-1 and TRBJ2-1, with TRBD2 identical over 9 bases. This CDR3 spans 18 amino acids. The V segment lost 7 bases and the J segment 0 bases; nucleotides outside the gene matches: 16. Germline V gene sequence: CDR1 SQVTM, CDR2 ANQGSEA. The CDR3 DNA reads TGCAGCGCCTTGAATATGGCCGGACTAGCGAGCTCCTACAATGAGCAGTTCTTC. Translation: CSALNMAGLASSYNEQFF.

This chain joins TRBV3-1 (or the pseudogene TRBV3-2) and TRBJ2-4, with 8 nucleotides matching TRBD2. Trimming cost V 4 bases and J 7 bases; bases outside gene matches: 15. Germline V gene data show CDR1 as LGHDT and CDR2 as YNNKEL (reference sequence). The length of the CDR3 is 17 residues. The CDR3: CASSPTLGAGGFNIQYF. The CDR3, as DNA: TGTGCCAGCAGCCCCACCCTGGGGGCGGGGGGATTTAACATTCAGTACTTC.

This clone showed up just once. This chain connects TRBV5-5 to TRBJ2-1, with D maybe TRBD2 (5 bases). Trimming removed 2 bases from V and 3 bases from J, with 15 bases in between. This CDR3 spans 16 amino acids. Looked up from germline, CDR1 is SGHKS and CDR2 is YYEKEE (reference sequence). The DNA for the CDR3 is TGTGCCAGCAGCTTCGATGGGAGAAGGTTCTACAATGAGCAGTTCTTC. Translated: CASSFDGRRFYNEQFF.

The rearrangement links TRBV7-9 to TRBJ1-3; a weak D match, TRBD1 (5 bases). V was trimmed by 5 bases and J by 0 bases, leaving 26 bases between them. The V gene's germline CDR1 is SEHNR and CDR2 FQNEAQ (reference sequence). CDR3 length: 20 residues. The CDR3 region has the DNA TGTGCCAGCAGCGGGGTGGTGACAGTGGAGCCCCCTCTCTCTGGAAACACCATATATTTT. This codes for CASSGVVTVEPPLSGNTIYF.

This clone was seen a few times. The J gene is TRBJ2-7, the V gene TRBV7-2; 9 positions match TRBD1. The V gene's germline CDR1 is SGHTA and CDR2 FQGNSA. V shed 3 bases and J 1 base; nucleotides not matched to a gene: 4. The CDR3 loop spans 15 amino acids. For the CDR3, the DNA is TGTGCCAGCAGCTTGACCGGGACAGGGTCCTACGAGCAGTACTTC. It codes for CASSLTGTGSYEQYF.

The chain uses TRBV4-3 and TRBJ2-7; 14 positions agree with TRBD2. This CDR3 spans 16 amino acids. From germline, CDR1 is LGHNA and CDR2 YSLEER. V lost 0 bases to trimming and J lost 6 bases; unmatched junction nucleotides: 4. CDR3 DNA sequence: TGCGCCAGCAGCCAAGATCGGACTAGCGGGGGGACCGAGCAGTACTTC. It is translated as CASSQDRTSGGTEQYF.

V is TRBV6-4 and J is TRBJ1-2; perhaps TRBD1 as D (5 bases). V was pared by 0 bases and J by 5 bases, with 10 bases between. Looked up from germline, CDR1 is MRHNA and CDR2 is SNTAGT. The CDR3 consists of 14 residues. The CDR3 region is CASSDSGAGYGYTF. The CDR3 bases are TGTGCCAGCAGTGACTCAGGGGCTGGATATGGCTACACCTTC.

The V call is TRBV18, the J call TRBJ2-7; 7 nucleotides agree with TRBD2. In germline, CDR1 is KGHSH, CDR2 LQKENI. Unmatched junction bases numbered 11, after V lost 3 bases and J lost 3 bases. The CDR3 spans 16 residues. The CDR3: CASSPLRGGTLYEQYF. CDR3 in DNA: TGTGCCAGCTCACCCTTAAGGGGAGGGACCCTCTACGAGCAGTACTTC.

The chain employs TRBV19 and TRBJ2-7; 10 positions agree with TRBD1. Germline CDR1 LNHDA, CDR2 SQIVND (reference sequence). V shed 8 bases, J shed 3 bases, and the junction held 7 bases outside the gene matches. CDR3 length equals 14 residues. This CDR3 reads CASSWTGGIYEQYF. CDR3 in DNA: TGTGCCAGTTCCTGGACAGGGGGGATCTACGAGCAGTACTTC.

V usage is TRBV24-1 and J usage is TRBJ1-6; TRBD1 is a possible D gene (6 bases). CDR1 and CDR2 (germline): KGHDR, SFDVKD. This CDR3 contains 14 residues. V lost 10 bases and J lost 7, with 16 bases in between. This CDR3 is CATKTGFLNSPLHF. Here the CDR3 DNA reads TGTGCCACAAAAACAGGGTTTTTGAATTCACCCCTCCACTTT.

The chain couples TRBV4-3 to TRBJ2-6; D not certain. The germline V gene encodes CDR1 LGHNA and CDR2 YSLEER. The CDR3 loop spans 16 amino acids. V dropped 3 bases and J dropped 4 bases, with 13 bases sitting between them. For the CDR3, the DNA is TGCGCCAGCAGCCAGGAAACTACCGTCGGGGCCAACGTCCTGACTTTC. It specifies CASSQETTVGANVLTF.

The CDR3 is CASSLLAYTDTQYF. CDR3 coding DNA: TGTGCCAGCAGTTTACTAGCGTACACAGATACGCAGTATTTT. V is TRBV6-2 or TRBV6-3 and J is TRBJ2-3; 7 nucleotides align to TRBD2. The CDR3 consists of 14 residues. With 4 bases clipped from V and 2 bases from J, the junction kept 3 bases outside the gene matches. Germline V gene data show CDR1 as MNHEY and CDR2 as SVGEGT.

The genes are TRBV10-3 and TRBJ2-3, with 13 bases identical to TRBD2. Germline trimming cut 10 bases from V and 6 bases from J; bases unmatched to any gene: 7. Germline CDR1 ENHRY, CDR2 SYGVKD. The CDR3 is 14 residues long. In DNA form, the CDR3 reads TGTGCCACCGCACTAGCGGGAGGGGGGGATACGCAGTATTTT. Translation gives CATALAGGGDTQYF.

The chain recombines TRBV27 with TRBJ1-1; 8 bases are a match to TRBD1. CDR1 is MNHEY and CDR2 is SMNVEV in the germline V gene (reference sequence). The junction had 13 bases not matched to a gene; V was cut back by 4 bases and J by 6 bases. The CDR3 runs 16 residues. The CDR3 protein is CASSSYSRGRSSEAFF. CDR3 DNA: TGTGCCAGCAGTTCTTACTCCAGGGGGCGCAGCTCTGAAGCTTTCTTT.

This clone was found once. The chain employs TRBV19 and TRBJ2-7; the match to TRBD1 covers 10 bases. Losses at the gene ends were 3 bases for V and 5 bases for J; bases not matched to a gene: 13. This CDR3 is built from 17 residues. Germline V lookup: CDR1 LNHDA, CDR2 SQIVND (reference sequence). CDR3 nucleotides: TGTGCCAGTAGTATGGCACGAACCGGGACAGGGGTCGACGAGCAGTACTTC. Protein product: CASSMARTGTGVDEQYF.

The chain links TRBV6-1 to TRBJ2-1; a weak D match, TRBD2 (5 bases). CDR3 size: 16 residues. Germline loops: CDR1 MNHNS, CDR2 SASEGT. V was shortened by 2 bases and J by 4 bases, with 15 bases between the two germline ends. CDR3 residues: CASSEQDYTVYNEQFF. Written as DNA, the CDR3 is TGTGCCAGCAGTGAACAAGACTACACCGTTTACAATGAGCAGTTCTTC.

The CDR3 protein is CASSTIYFAGELFF. The CDR3 nucleotides read TGTGCCAGCAGTACTATATATTTCGCCGGGGAGCTGTTTTTT. V usage is TRBV28 and J usage is TRBJ2-2, with no clear D. This CDR3 is 14 amino acids long. Trimming cost V 5 bases and J 6 bases, with 13 bases left between them. Germline-derived CDR1 and CDR2 are MDHEN and SYDVKM.